A single T cell receptor beta chain is shown here with its context. Antigen: not known. The sample is drawn from a study of T cells in tuberculosis. Study details: T cells were selected with CD1B tetramers loaded with glucose monomycolate. Within 7 days of starting treatment, or before, PBMC were stored.

Study-wide results and limits: Cases with active tuberculosis were adults, while controls were adolescents. Active tuberculosis TCR-alpha repertoires lay closer to GMM-specific TCRs than IGRA-negative controls, suggesting clonal expansion.

The table came from immunoSEQ multiplex PCR; TCRdb's copy has only in-frame clones and leaves some out. In the table there are around 33,000 clones, approximately 94% of which are singletons. Time point noted: new active TB diagnosis, blood taken before or within 7 days of starting treatment. The ends lost 6 bases at V and 0 bases at J; junction bases unmatched: 9. The CDR3 extends over 16 amino acids. Per germline, CDR1 MNHEY and CDR2 SMNVEV (reference sequence). The sequence derives from an adult with tuberculosis. Sequenced here: PBMCs, sampled at tuberculosis diagnosis. V usage is TRBV27 and J usage is TRBJ1-1; 8 nucleotides match TRBD1. The CDR3 region is CASSTADRAMNTEAFF. Here the CDR3 DNA reads TGTGCCAGCAGCACGGCGGACAGGGCGATGAACACTGAAGCTTTCTTT.